The clone carrying this T cell receptor (beta chain) was seen a single time. Antigen unknown. The sample's time point: baseline pretreatment blood. Treatment described: 15 Gy SBRT to primary tumor, nephrectomy 4 weeks later. Serial blood draws occurred at baseline and 2 and 4 weeks post-SBRT. Profiling relied on immunoSEQ multiplex PCR, and the TCRdb table lists in-frame clones only, not all of them. The profile shows some 50,000 clones, approximately 83% of them singletons. The sample belongs to a study of radiation and T cells in renal cell carcinoma. Study summary: Nephrectomy followed 15 Gy stereotactic body radiation by 4 weeks. The study's findings and limits: From baseline, blood top tumor clonotypes peaked at 2 weeks post-radiation. Baseline intratumoral clonotype presence is unknown without pretreatment biopsies.

Germline V gives CDR1 MNHEY, CDR2 SMNVEV (reference sequence). This CDR3 spans 14 amino acids. Trimming cost V 2 bases and J 9 bases; bases outside gene matches: 3. This rearrangement joins TRBV27 to TRBJ2-1; 11 bases agree with TRBD2. This clonotype originated in a woman in her 70s with renal cell carcinoma. The sample here was blood, taken from a patient whose treatment included radiotherapy and nephrectomy. The CDR3 is CASSLGLAGGEQFF. The CDR3 bases are TGTGCCAGCAGTTTAGGGCTAGCGGGGGGTGAGCAGTTCTTC.